The sequence of this T cell receptor beta chain was determined in a study of metastatic and nonmetastatic thyroid tumors. The study's findings and limits: Relative to benign nodules, malignant thyroid tumors were reportedly characterized by significantly elevated TCR beta diversity in blood and tumor.

Thyroid surgery had not been preceded by any treatment in any patient. The CDR3 is made up of 17 amino acids. Trimming took 5 bases from V and 1 from J; bases not matched to a gene: 12. CDR1 is SGHTA and CDR2 is FQGTGA in the germline V gene. Regarding this clone: Its antigen remains unidentified.

As originally analysed: Clinicopathological groups differed in CDR3, with these differences serving to build a distant-metastasis classifier for papillary thyroid cancer. TCRdb re-analyzed the PCR reads through MiXCR. V and J calls and clone size were set by TCRdb, not the authors. This sample carries about 7,300 clones, 25% to 30% of them seen once, and the ten largest clones take roughly a fifth. The receptor's source is a female donor with papillary thyroid cancer or a benign thyroid nodule (not recorded which). Some clones in this sample may be carry-over from other donors' samples. The rearrangement links TRBV7-3 to TRBJ1-1, with 8 bases that match TRBD1. Material: tumor tissue. This chain's CDR3 is CASSGTDRVNQNTEAFF. CDR3 bases: TGTGCCAGCAGCGGCACGGACAGGGTAAATCAGAACACTGAAGCTTTCTTT. Supplemented by reference TRBV7-3 and TRBJ1-1, the full variable domain reads GAGVSQTPSNKVTEKGKYVELRCDPISGHTALYWYRQSLGQGPEFLIYFQGTGAADDSGLPNDRFFAVRPEGSVSTLKIQRTERGDSAVYLCASSGTDRVNQNTEAFFGQGTRLTVV.